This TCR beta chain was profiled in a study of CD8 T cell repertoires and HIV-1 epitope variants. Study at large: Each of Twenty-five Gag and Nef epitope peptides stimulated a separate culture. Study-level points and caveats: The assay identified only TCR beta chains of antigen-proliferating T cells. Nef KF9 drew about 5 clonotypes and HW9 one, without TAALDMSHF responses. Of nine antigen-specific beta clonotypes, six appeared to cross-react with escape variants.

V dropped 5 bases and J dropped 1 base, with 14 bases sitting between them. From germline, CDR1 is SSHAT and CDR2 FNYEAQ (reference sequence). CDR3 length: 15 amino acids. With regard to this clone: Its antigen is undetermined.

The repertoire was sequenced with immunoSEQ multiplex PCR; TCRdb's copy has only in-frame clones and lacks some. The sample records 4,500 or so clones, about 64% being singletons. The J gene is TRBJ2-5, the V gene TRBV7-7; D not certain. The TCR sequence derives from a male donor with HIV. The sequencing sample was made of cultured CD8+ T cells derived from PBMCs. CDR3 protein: CASSRSTYTQETQYF. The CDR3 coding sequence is TGTGCCAGCAGCCGATCGACCTACACCCAAGAGACCCAGTACTTC. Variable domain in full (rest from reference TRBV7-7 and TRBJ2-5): GAGVSQSPRYKVTKRGQDVTLRCDPISSHATLYWYQQALGQGPEFLTYFNYEAQPDKSGLPSDRFSAERPEGSISTLTIQRTEQRDSAMYRCASSRSTYTQETQYFGPGTRLLVL.